The next 3 T cell receptor beta chains were all read from a single sample in a study of blood T cell repertoires in COVID-19. Using immunoSEQ multiplex PCR, the repertoire was profiled, and TCRdb retains in-frame clones only, with some absent. The table records about 220,000 clones, 82% of them present only once. The specimen sequenced was PBMCs or T cells enriched from blood (not recorded which). The receptors originated from an older woman who had recovered from COVID-19.

The CDR3 loop reads CASSIETPLRSGNTIYF. In DNA, the CDR3 is TGTGCCAGTAGTATAGAGACACCTCTCCGCAGCGGAAACACCATATATTTT. This sequence joins TRBV19 and TRBJ1-3; no reliable D call. V was pared by 0 bases and J by 4 bases, with 16 bases between. Germline V gene data show CDR1 as LNHDA and CDR2 as SQIVND (reference sequence). The CDR3 is 17 amino acids.

V and J are TRBV4-3 and TRBJ1-1, with D possibly matching TRBD1 (5 bases). Per germline, CDR1 LGHNA and CDR2 YSLEER. The V end lost 0 bases, the J end lost 6 bases, and 14 bases lay between the germline ends. The CDR3 extends over 15 amino acids. The CDR3 region has the DNA TGCGCCAGCAGCCAAGAAAGGAGGAGGGGCCCTGAAGCTTTCTTT. It codes for CASSQERRRGPEAFF.

The V gene is TRBV19, the J gene TRBJ2-3; 11 bases align to TRBD2. In germline, CDR1 is LNHDA, CDR2 SQIVND (reference sequence). The CDR3 extends over 20 amino acids. Unmatched junction bases numbered 11, after V lost 0 bases and J lost 0 bases. The CDR3 coding sequence is TGTGCCAGTAGTATAGATGTATTAGGGCCTAGCGGGAGGAGCACAGATACGCAGTATTTT. Protein product: CASSIDVLGPSGRSTDTQYF.